The clone carrying this TCR beta chain has just a few counts. The target antigen is unknown. The record originates from a study of T cells in Graves' hyperthyroidism and ophthalmopathy. Overall study findings and caveats: Blood samples included most of the expanded thyroid clonotypes exceeding 0.001.

Germline V CDR1 and CDR2: SGHAT, FQNNGV. There are 14 residues in the CDR3. V was shortened by 2 bases and J by 6 bases, with 11 bases between the two germline ends. Amplified TCR beta CDR3 regions derived from RNA transcripts. A first-round RT-PCR of the TCR CDR3 used the HTBI primer set. A single record per CDR3 protein comes from TCRdb applying MiXCR to the multiplex PCR reads. This sample carries around 560,000 distinct CDR3 sequences, 16% of them seen once, and the ten largest clones take about 18%. This receptor was obtained from a woman under 30 with Graves' hyperthyroidism. The chain couples TRBV11-2 to TRBJ2-1; D call uncertain. The sequenced sample was blood. CDR3 amino acids: CASSLIGGVNEQFF. The CDR3 nucleotides read TGTGCCAGCAGCTTAATCGGCGGAGTCAATGAGCAGTTCTTC. Using reference TRBV11-2 and TRBJ2-1 for the parts outside the CDR3, the full variable domain is EAGVAQSPRYKIIEKRQSVAFWCNPISGHATLYWYQQILGQGPKLLIQFQNNGVVDDSQLPKDRFSAERLKGVDSTLKIQPAKLEDSAVYLCASSLIGGVNEQFFGPGTRLTVL.